Below are 30 T cell receptor beta chains sequenced from a single sample in a study of response to subunit inactivated influenza vaccine. MiXCR, applied by TCRdb to the RT-PCR reads, yields one record per CDR3 protein. The sample lists around 480,000 distinct CDR3 sequences; 9.5% to 13% were seen once. Sequenced material: PBMCs from blood, taken more than 35 days after vaccination. Source of these receptors: a man over 45 who received an inactivated influenza vaccine.

The chain employs TRBV7-2 and TRBJ2-7; D unclear. This CDR3 spans 12 amino acids. Germline V gives CDR1 SGHTA, CDR2 FQGNSA. V lost 0 bases and J lost 6, with 6 bases in between. This chain's CDR3 is CASSLAPLEQYF. The DNA for the CDR3 is TGTGCCAGCAGCTTAGCCCCCCTCGAGCAGTACTTC.

This clonotype was observed many times. The chain employs TRBV29-1 and TRBJ2-1, with D hard to call. The CDR3 is made up of 11 amino acids. Germline CDR1 SQVTM, CDR2 ANQGSEA. V dropped 5 bases and J dropped 7 bases, with 9 bases sitting between them. The CDR3 loop reads CSVSTENEQFF. The DNA for the CDR3 is TGCAGCGTTTCAACAGAGAATGAGCAGTTCTTC.

This clonotype was seen a handful of times. The chain carries TRBV28 and TRBJ2-2; D ambiguous. This CDR3 contains 15 residues. Per germline, CDR1 MDHEN and CDR2 SYDVKM. V lost 6 bases, J lost 1 base, and 12 bases lay in between. In DNA, the CDR3 is TGTGCCAGCAGACTGGCTCAGATGAACACCGGGGAGCTGTTTTTT. Translation: CASRLAQMNTGELFF.

This chain links TRBV6-1 with TRBJ1-5; D uncertain. The CDR3 consists of 12 residues. Between the trimmed V and J ends, which lost 7 bases and 0 bases, there was a span of 4 bases. Germline lookup yields CDR1 MNHNS and CDR2 SASEGT. CDR3 nucleotides: TGTGCCAGCAACCCTAGCAATCAGCCCCAGCATTTT. Its translation: CASNPSNQPQHF.

Ten or more counts support this clonotype. The chain uses TRBV4-2 and TRBJ2-3; D is unclear. The CDR3 length is 14 residues. The germline V gene has CDR1 LGHNA and CDR2 YNFKEQ. V shed 0 bases and J shed 5 bases, with 9 bases lying between them. CDR3 nucleotide sequence: TGTGCCAGCAGCCAAGATCTTCGTGAAGATACGCAGTATTTT. The encoded protein is CASSQDLREDTQYF.

This clonotype showed up many times. The V and J genes are TRBV3-1 and TRBJ2-7; 9 nucleotides agree with TRBD1. The CDR3 has 15 amino acids. V lost 2 bases, J lost 5 bases, and 7 bases stayed unmatched. The germline gives CDR1 LGHDT, CDR2 YNNKEL (reference sequence). The CDR3 DNA reads as TGTGCCAGCAGCCAAACGTGGGACAGGGCCCACGAGCAGTACTTC. It is translated as CASSQTWDRAHEQYF.

At least ten counts were recorded for this clonotype. The chain links TRBV12-3 or TRBV12-4 to TRBJ1-3, with D uncertain. The CDR3 is 15 amino acids. V lost 3 bases, J lost 0 bases, and 9 bases lay in between. The chain's CDR3 is CASSFGRISGNTIYF. CDR3 nucleotides: TGTGCCAGCAGTTTCGGACGGATCTCTGGAAACACCATATATTTT.

V and J are TRBV20-1 and TRBJ1-5, with D perhaps matching TRBD1 (5 bases). Trimming cost V 3 bases and J 2 bases, with 14 bases left between them. CDR1 DFQATT and CDR2 SNEGSKA come from the germline V gene (reference sequence). The CDR3 is 15 residues long. The CDR3 sequence is CSASPGTAGNQPQHF. In DNA, the CDR3 is TGCAGTGCTAGCCCGGGGACCGCTGGCAATCAGCCCCAGCATTTT.

Written as DNA, the CDR3 is TGTGCCAGCAGCAGCGCGCACCCCTCTAGCACAGATACGCAGTATTTT. Its protein is CASSSAHPSSTDTQYF. The chain joins TRBV12-3 or TRBV12-4 to TRBJ2-3; D not resolved. Trimming pared 6 bases from V and 0 bases from J, leaving 16 bases between. The CDR3 has 16 residues.

Ten or more counts support this clonotype. The V gene is TRBV4-1, the J gene TRBJ2-5, with a weak D call TRBD1 (5 bases). Trimming stripped 6 bases from V and 0 bases from J, with 8 bases between. CDR1 MGHRA and CDR2 YSYEKL come from the germline V gene. The CDR3 is made up of 13 amino acids. The CDR3 DNA reads TGCGCCAGCAGTCGACAGAACCAAGAGACCCAGTACTTC. It yields the protein CASSRQNQETQYF.

This clonotype was observed many times. V usage is TRBV18 and J usage is TRBJ2-2; a weak D match, TRBD1 (5 bases). This CDR3 has 15 amino acids. Trimming pared 5 bases from V and 3 bases from J, leaving 13 bases between. From germline, CDR1 is KGHSH and CDR2 LQKENI. The CDR3: CASSEGDQYTGELFF. The CDR3, as DNA: TGTGCCAGCTCAGAAGGGGATCAGTACACCGGGGAGCTGTTTTTT.

CDR3 loop: CASSLGTPMTDTQYF. CDR3 DNA sequence: TGTGCCAGCAGTCTCGGGACACCCATGACCGATACGCAGTATTTT. This chain links TRBV7-3 with TRBJ2-3, with D possibly being TRBD1 (6 bases). The V gene's germline CDR1 is SGHTA and CDR2 FQGTGA. Trimming took 6 bases from V and 6 from J, leaving 19 bases between them. CDR3 length: 15 residues.

This sequence joins TRBV7-8 and TRBJ1-6; 8 positions match TRBD1. V shed 1 base and J 12 bases; nucleotides not matched to a gene: 8. Germline assignment: CDR1 SGHVS and CDR2 FQNEAQ. CDR3 length: 15 residues. CDR3 nucleotides: TGTGCCAGCAGCTTAGTTTTACGGACAGGGTTACCCCTCCACTTT. Translated, it gives CASSLVLRTGLPLHF.

This clonotype has just a few counts. This rearrangement joins TRBV10-3 to TRBJ2-3, with TRBD1 matching 7 bases. The CDR3 contains 15 residues. With V trimmed by 8 bases and J by 2 bases, 10 bases remained unmatched. CDR1 is ENHRY, CDR2 SYGVKD, per germline. CDR3 nucleotide sequence: TGTGCCATCGGGGACAGTCGAGCTCCCACAGATACGCAGTATTTT. Residues: CAIGDSRAPTDTQYF.

This clonotype has more than one count but fewer than ten. The chain couples TRBV7-9 to TRBJ2-4; D unresolved. Trimming left V 8 bases short and J 0 bases short, with 11 bases between. The germline gives CDR1 SEHNR, CDR2 FQNEAQ (reference sequence). The CDR3 is made up of 14 amino acids. The CDR3 DNA sequence: TGTGCCAGCGAGGACGGTGGAGCCAAAAACATTCAGTACTTC. This gives the protein CASEDGGAKNIQYF.

The chain employs TRBV7-8 and TRBJ2-1, with 7 bases identical to TRBD2. In germline, CDR1 is SGHVS, CDR2 FQNEAQ. The CDR3 has 16 residues. The ends lost 3 bases at V and 3 bases at J; junction bases unmatched: 8. The CDR3 sequence: CASSLKRDLFYNEQFF. CDR3 bases: TGTGCCAGCAGCTTGAAGCGGGACCTATTCTACAATGAGCAGTTCTTC.

The chain uses TRBV5-6 and TRBJ2-7, with a weak D call TRBD2 (7 bases). The CDR3 is 17 amino acids. V was clipped by 0 bases and J by 2 bases, with 18 bases between them. Germline CDR1 is SGHDT and CDR2 is YYEEEE. The CDR3 protein is CASSLEGGDWMTYEQYF. The CDR3 nucleotides read TGTGCCAGCAGCTTGGAAGGGGGGGACTGGATGACCTACGAGCAGTACTTC.

This clonotype was counted only a few times. The V call is TRBV9, the J call TRBJ2-7; 9 nucleotides agree with TRBD1. V gave up 3 bases and J gave up 5 bases; unmatched junction bases: 9. Germline V lookup: CDR1 SGDLS, CDR2 YYNGEE. This CDR3 is built from 15 residues. The CDR3 bases are TGTGCCAGCAGCGCCACCGGACAGGGGAGACACGAGCAGTACTTC. Translation gives CASSATGQGRHEQYF.

The chain joins TRBV7-9 to TRBJ2-1; TRBD2 aligns across 13 bases. V lost 4 bases and J lost 7; bases outside the gene matches: 7. Germline V gene lookup returns CDR1 SEHNR and CDR2 FQNEAQ (reference sequence). This CDR3 has 16 amino acids. The DNA of the CDR3 is TGTGCCAGCAGCTCCCGGACTAGCGGGAGAACGAATGAGCAGTTCTTC. It translates to CASSSRTSGRTNEQFF.

This clonotype was detected a few times. CDR3 sequence reads: CATSPASWGDTQYF. The CDR3 DNA is TGTGCCACATCCCCCGCCAGCTGGGGAGATACGCAGTATTTT. The V gene is TRBV12-3 or TRBV12-4, the J gene TRBJ2-3, with D uncertain. The CDR3 runs 14 residues. Between the trimmed V and J ends, which lost 10 bases and 5 bases, there was a span of 19 bases.

This clonotype was detected a few times. The J gene is TRBJ2-7, the V gene TRBV7-2, with a tentative D call TRBD1 (6 bases). Per the germline V gene, CDR1 is SGHTA and CDR2 is FQGNSA. There are 15 residues in the CDR3. The V end was cut by 5 bases, the J end by 1 base, with 15 bases between. The CDR3 protein is CASSRTAGDSYEQYF. CDR3 in DNA: TGTGCCAGCAGCCGCACGGCAGGGGATTCCTACGAGCAGTACTTC.

This clonotype came up many times. The chain combines TRBV12-3 or TRBV12-4 with TRBJ2-2, with TRBD2 matching 7 bases. The V gene end was trimmed by 6 bases and the J gene end by 7 bases; junction bases not matched to a gene: 8. This CDR3 contains 14 residues. The chain's CDR3 is CASRPAGSVGELFF. CDR3 bases: TGTGCCAGCAGACCAGCGGGGTCGGTCGGGGAGCTGTTTTTT.

The CDR3 sequence: CASSQVSGGYEQYF. DNA for the CDR3: TGCGCCAGCAGCCAAGTGTCAGGCGGCTACGAGCAGTACTTC. The V gene is TRBV4-3, the J gene TRBJ2-7, with unresolved D. In germline, CDR1 is LGHNA, CDR2 YSLEER. This CDR3 is built from 14 residues. V lost 1 base to trimming and J lost 3 bases, with 10 bases between them.

This clonotype was counted many times. The V call is TRBV5-1, the J call TRBJ2-7; D is perhaps TRBD2 (5 bases). Trimming cost V 1 base and J 5 bases, with 10 bases left between them. The CDR3 covers 13 residues. Germline V gene data show CDR1 as SGHRS and CDR2 as YFSETQ. Written as DNA, the CDR3 is TGCGCCAGCAGCTTGTTCGAGGGTAACGAGCAGTACTTC. Protein product: CASSLFEGNEQYF.

This clonotype was seen ten or more times. This sequence joins TRBV6-2 or TRBV6-3 and TRBJ2-2, with TRBD1 identical over 7 bases. Trimming took 6 bases from V and 3 from J; bases not matched to a gene: 7. The CDR3 loop spans 15 amino acids. Germline assignment: CDR1 MNHEY and CDR2 SVGEGT. The CDR3: CASSRDRVDTGELFF. The DNA of the CDR3 is TGTGCCAGCAGCAGAGACAGGGTCGACACCGGGGAGCTGTTTTTT.

This clonotype showed up many times. J is TRBJ2-1 and V is TRBV6-1, with a possible D match to TRBD2 (6 bases). Germline CDR1 is MNHNS and CDR2 is SASEGT. Between the trimmed V and J ends, which lost 6 bases and 0 bases, there was a span of 18 bases. The CDR3 is 17 residues long. CDR3 nucleotides: TGTGCCAGCAGGCCACGAACTAGCTTCTACTCCTACAATGAGCAGTTCTTC. Translation gives CASRPRTSFYSYNEQFF.

The chain joins TRBV5-1 to TRBJ2-1; D might be TRBD1 (6 bases). V was trimmed by 0 bases and J by 9 bases, leaving 7 bases between them. CDR3 length equals 12 residues. Germline CDR1 reads SGHRS; CDR2 reads YFSETQ. CDR3 in amino acids: CASSLEGGEQFF. DNA for the CDR3: TGCGCCAGCAGCTTGGAAGGGGGTGAGCAGTTCTTC.

This clonotype turned up a few times. V usage is TRBV7-9 and J usage is TRBJ2-5; 7 bases align to TRBD1. The CDR3 runs 14 residues. Germline V lookup: CDR1 SEHNR, CDR2 FQNEAQ (reference sequence). Trimming took 2 bases from V and 5 from J; bases not matched to a gene: 5. Written as DNA, the CDR3 is TGTGCCAGCAGCTTAAGTCAGGGGGACGAGACCCAGTACTTC. This sequence encodes CASSLSQGDETQYF.

The rearrangement links TRBV20-1 to TRBJ1-4, with D uncertain. V lost 1 base and J 5 bases, leaving 14 bases between the germline ends. Per the germline V gene, CDR1 is DFQATT and CDR2 is SNEGSKA (reference sequence). The CDR3 spans 15 residues. In nucleotides, the CDR3 is TGCAGTGCTAGAGTCGACCTGGATTCGAATGAAAAACTGTTTTTT. Protein product: CSARVDLDSNEKLFF.

This clonotype was recorded a few times. In DNA form, the CDR3 reads TGTGCCAGCAGCCAAGGACAGTTCCAAAAAAACATTCAGTACTTC. This encodes CASSQGQFQKNIQYF. The chain has TRBV2 and TRBJ2-4, with D maybe TRBD1 (6 bases). CDR1 and CDR2 from the germline V gene are SNHLY and FYNNEI. The CDR3 runs 15 residues. V was clipped by 6 bases and J by 4 bases, with 16 bases between them.